One sample yielded the 11 T cell receptor beta chains listed below, sequenced in a study of technical replicates of blood from several donors. Libraries were prepared by immunoSEQ multiplex PCR; TCRdb keeps only in-frame clonotypes and omits some of them. The data hold roughly 15,000 clones, with 80% observed a single time. The specimen was PBMCs. The receptors here all came from a human donor in good health.

The chain carries TRBV25-1 and TRBJ2-3; the match to TRBD2 covers 8 bases. The V and J ends lost 4 bases and 1 base, in that order; junction bases with no gene match: 4. Germline CDR1 MGHDK, CDR2 SYGVNS. The CDR3 spans 15 residues. CDR3 coding DNA: TGTGCCAGCAGTGCAGCGGGAGCGGGCACAGATACGCAGTATTTT. Its translation: CASSAAGAGTDTQYF. Using reference TRBV25-1 and TRBJ2-3 for the parts outside the CDR3, the full variable domain is EADIYQTPRYLVIGTGKKITLECSQTMGHDKMYWYQQDPGMELHLIHYSYGVNSTEKGDLSSESTVSRIRTEHFPLTLESARPSHTSQYLCASSAAGAGTDTQYFGPGTRLTVL.

The rearrangement uses TRBV5-1 and TRBJ2-3; 14 bases fit TRBD2. Germline V lookup: CDR1 SGHRS, CDR2 YFSETQ. The V and J ends lost 2 bases and 7 bases, in that order; junction bases with no gene match: 6. The CDR3 consists of 16 residues. The CDR3 sequence is CASSFGLAGGINTQYF. CDR3 nucleotides: TGCGCCAGCAGCTTTGGACTAGCGGGAGGAATAAATACGCAGTATTTT.

The chain employs TRBV29-1 and TRBJ1-1; D unclear. The CDR3 extends over 12 amino acids. Trimming removed 7 bases from V and 5 bases from J, with 14 bases in between. CDR1 and CDR2 (germline): SQVTM, ANQGSEA. The CDR3 sequence: CSAFVGRTEAFF. The CDR3 nucleotides read TGCAGCGCCTTCGTGGGGAGGACTGAAGCTTTCTTT.

The chain joins TRBV7-6 to TRBJ1-3; 7 positions agree with TRBD1. Trimming removed 5 bases from V and 0 bases from J; junction bases left unmatched: 7. The CDR3 has 16 amino acids. The germline V gene encodes CDR1 SGHVS and CDR2 FNYEAQ. The CDR3: CASSPGQAISGNTIYF. CDR3 DNA: TGTGCCAGCAGCCCAGGACAGGCCATCTCTGGAAACACCATATATTTT.

This chain uses TRBV28 with TRBJ2-7; D might be TRBD1 (6 bases). This CDR3 spans 15 amino acids. Trimming pared 7 bases from V and 3 bases from J, leaving 19 bases between. The germline V gene has CDR1 MDHEN and CDR2 SYDVKM. CDR3 sequence: CASTPAGTLNYEQYF. As DNA, the CDR3 is TGTGCCAGCACCCCGGCCGGGACACTAAACTACGAGCAGTACTTC.

V and J are TRBV19 and TRBJ1-5; 7 bases fit TRBD1. The length of the CDR3 is 14 residues. The V and J ends lost 5 bases and 7 bases, in that order; junction bases with no gene match: 8. In germline, CDR1 is LNHDA, CDR2 SQIVND (reference sequence). DNA of the CDR3: TGTGCCAGTAGTGGAGGGGCAGGGGGGCAGCCCCAGCATTTT. It specifies CASSGGAGGQPQHF.

The genes are TRBV4-1 and TRBJ2-2, with 9 bases aligning to TRBD1. V shed 1 base and J 4 bases; nucleotides not matched to a gene: 1. The CDR3 has 15 residues. CDR1 is MGHRA and CDR2 is YSYEKL in the germline V gene. The CDR3 reads CASSQGQGGTGELFF. The CDR3 DNA follows: TGCGCCAGCAGCCAAGGACAGGGGGGCACCGGGGAGCTGTTTTTT.

The genes are TRBV5-6 and TRBJ2-1; no firm D call. The ends were cut back, 3 bases at V and 3 bases at J, with 7 bases in the middle. From germline, CDR1 is SGHDT and CDR2 YYEEEE. This CDR3 comprises 13 residues. CDR3 region: CASSSGVYNEQFF. CDR3 coding DNA: TGTGCCAGCAGCTCAGGCGTCTACAATGAGCAGTTCTTC.

This chain connects TRBV7-3 to TRBJ2-1; 8 nucleotides agree with TRBD2. After removal of 4 bases from V and 7 bases from J, the junction contained 9 bases not matched to a gene. This CDR3 has 15 amino acids. The V gene's germline CDR1 is SGHTA and CDR2 FQGTGA. For the CDR3, the DNA is TGTGCCAGCAGCTCTAGCGGGCCCGGGAGGAATGAGCAGTTCTTC. Protein product: CASSSSGPGRNEQFF.

The rearrangement joins TRBV30 to TRBJ2-7; 7 nucleotides line up with TRBD2. The CDR3 spans 16 residues. With V trimmed by 3 bases and J by 7 bases, 18 bases remained unmatched. Germline assignment: CDR1 GTSNPN and CDR2 SVGIG (reference sequence). The CDR3 spells CAWSRPGGRAMREQYF. CDR3 DNA: TGTGCCTGGAGCCGTCCCGGGGGGAGGGCAATGCGAGAGCAGTACTTC.

This sequence joins TRBV28 and TRBJ1-4; 9 nucleotides agree with TRBD1. The CDR3 consists of 15 residues. The germline CDR1 and CDR2 sequences are MDHEN and SYDVKM. V lost 4 bases, J lost 1 base, and 1 base stayed unmatched. The chain's CDR3 is CASSSGQGTNEKLFF. CDR3 sequence (DNA): TGTGCCAGCAGTTCGGGACAGGGAACTAATGAAAAACTGTTTTTT.